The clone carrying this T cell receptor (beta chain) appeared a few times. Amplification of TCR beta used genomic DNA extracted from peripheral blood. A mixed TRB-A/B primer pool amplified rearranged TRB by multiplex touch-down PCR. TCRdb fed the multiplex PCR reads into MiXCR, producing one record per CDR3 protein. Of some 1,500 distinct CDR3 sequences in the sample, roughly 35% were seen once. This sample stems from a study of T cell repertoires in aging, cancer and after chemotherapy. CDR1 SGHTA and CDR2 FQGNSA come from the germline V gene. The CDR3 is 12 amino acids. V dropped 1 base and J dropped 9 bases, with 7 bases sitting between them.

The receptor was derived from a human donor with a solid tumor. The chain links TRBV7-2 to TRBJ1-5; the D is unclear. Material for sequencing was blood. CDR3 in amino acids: CASSLEVGPQHF. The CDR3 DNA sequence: TGTGCCAGCAGCTTAGAGGTCGGGCCCCAGCATTTT. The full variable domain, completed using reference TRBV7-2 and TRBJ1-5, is GAGVSQSPSNKVTEKGKDVELRCDPISGHTALYWYRQSLGQGLEFLIYFQGNSAPDKSGLPSDRFSAERTGGSVSTLTIQRTQQEDSAVYLCASSLEVGPQHFGDGTRLSIL.